These 23 T cell receptor beta chains originate from one sample sequenced in a study of cytomegalovirus exposure and HLA in healthy donors. PCR amplification relied on 60 Vbeta primers (plus 13 Jbeta primers). The table came from immunoSEQ multiplex PCR; TCRdb's copy has only in-frame clones and leaves some out. This table holds more than 250,000 clones, 70% to 90% found once. The material sequenced was PBMCs. These receptors were obtained from a woman between 18 and 30 years old in good health and CMV-seronegative.

This clone showed up just once. The chain employs TRBV10-3 and TRBJ2-1; TRBD2 matches 7 bases. The germline V gene encodes CDR1 ENHRY and CDR2 SYGVKD. The CDR3 extends over 15 amino acids. Unmatched junction bases numbered 9, after V lost 3 bases and J lost 7 bases. The chain's CDR3 is CAISEGAGKLNEQFF. The CDR3 region has the DNA TGTGCCATCAGTGAAGGAGCGGGGAAATTGAATGAGCAGTTCTTC.

The chain recombines TRBV6-6 with TRBJ1-1; D perhaps matches TRBD1 (5 bases). V was clipped by 5 bases and J by 1 base, with 14 bases between them. Germline V gene data show CDR1 as MNHNY and CDR2 as SVGAGI (reference sequence). The CDR3 spans 15 residues. The CDR3 sequence: CASSANRGGNTEAFF. In DNA, the CDR3 is TGTGCCAGCAGTGCCAACCGGGGGGGGAACACTGAAGCTTTCTTT.

The DNA for the CDR3 is TGTGCCAGCAGTTTTTCAGGGCTGATCAATCAGCCCCAGCATTTT. It encodes CASSFSGLINQPQHF. The rearrangement uses TRBV27 and TRBJ1-5; perhaps TRBD1 as D (5 bases). The CDR3 has 15 residues. The germline gives CDR1 MNHEY, CDR2 SMNVEV (reference sequence). Trimming pared 3 bases from V and 3 bases from J, leaving 12 bases between.

This chain joins TRBV6-1 and TRBJ2-7; D gene uncertain. The CDR3 extends over 14 amino acids. V lost 4 bases to trimming and J lost 2 bases, with 12 bases between them. Germline V gene data show CDR1 as MNHNS and CDR2 as SASEGT. The CDR3: CASSGLNPTYEQYF. The CDR3 DNA reads as TGTGCCAGCAGTGGACTGAACCCAACCTACGAGCAGTACTTC.

The V and J genes are TRBV4-1 and TRBJ2-1; no clear D. This CDR3 is built from 12 residues. Germline V gene sequence: CDR1 MGHRA, CDR2 YSYEKL. V was trimmed by 0 bases and J by 10 bases, leaving 7 bases between them. The CDR3 DNA follows: TGCGCCAGCAGCCAAGACGGGTGGGAGCAGTTCTTC. Translating gives CASSQDGWEQFF.

This clone was detected a few times. In DNA form, the CDR3 reads TGTGCCTGGAGTGGGAGGGACGAGCAGTACTTC. Encoded protein: CAWSGRDEQYF. The rearrangement links TRBV30 to TRBJ2-7; D may be TRBD2 (6 bases). V was pared by 1 base and J by 5 bases, with 6 bases between. The CDR3 has 11 residues. CDR1 is GTSNPN, CDR2 SVGIG, per germline (reference sequence). The full variable domain, its missing parts supplied by reference TRBV30 and TRBJ2-7, is SQTIHQWPATLVQPVGSPLSLECTVEGTSNPNLYWYRQAAGRGLQLLFYSVGIGQISSEVPQNLSASRPQDRQFILSSKKLLLSDSGFYLCAWSGRDEQYFGPGTRLTVT.

This sequence joins TRBV4-2 and TRBJ2-5; D gene ambiguous. Trimming removed 1 base from V and 5 bases from J, with 11 bases in between. The CDR3 is 14 amino acids. Per the germline V gene, CDR1 is LGHNA and CDR2 is YNFKEQ. The DNA for the CDR3 is TGTGCCAGCAGCCAAGTCAAACTATATGAGACCCAGTACTTC. This sequence encodes CASSQVKLYETQYF.

This clone appeared once. At one boundary the junction diverges from the germline segment, which might be a read error. CDR3 region: CSSRNRGFTSGNTIYF. CDR3 bases: TGTTCCAGCAGAAACAGGGGATTTACCTCTGGAAACACCATATATTTT. This chain links TRBV7-9 with TRBJ1-3, with 7 nucleotides matching TRBD1. This CDR3 has 16 amino acids. In germline, CDR1 is SEHNR, CDR2 FQNEAQ (reference sequence).

J is TRBJ2-7 and V is TRBV7-9; D might be TRBD1 (5 bases). The CDR3 loop spans 13 amino acids. The germline gives CDR1 SEHNR, CDR2 FQNEAQ (reference sequence). Between the trimmed V and J ends, which lost 6 bases and 11 bases, there was a span of 20 bases. CDR3 loop: CASSSDTESWEYF. The CDR3 nucleotides read TGTGCCAGCAGTTCGGACACAGAGAGCTGGGAGTACTTC.

This clone occurred a few times. The chain has TRBV4-1 and TRBJ1-1; D is uncertain. Trimming cost V 1 base and J 5 bases, with 14 bases left between them. Per the germline V gene, CDR1 is MGHRA and CDR2 is YSYEKL. CDR3 size: 15 residues. The CDR3 DNA reads TGCGCCAGCAGCCAAGCTAGCCTCGGGAATACTGAAGCTTTCTTT. Its protein product is CASSQASLGNTEAFF.

This clone was seen only once. The chain has TRBV5-4 and TRBJ2-5; 13 nucleotides match TRBD2. CDR1 SGHNT and CDR2 YYREEE come from the germline V gene (reference sequence). Trimming at V came to 5 bases and at J to 1 base, leaving 11 bases not matched to a gene. The CDR3 is 18 residues long. The CDR3 DNA reads as TGTGCCAGCAGTAGTCCAACTAGCGGGGGGGTCGGCCAAGAGACCCAGTACTTC. Protein product: CASSSPTSGGVGQETQYF.

This sequence joins TRBV7-6 and TRBJ2-4; 12 bases match TRBD2. Trimming took 4 bases from V and 6 from J; bases not matched to a gene: 4. The V gene's germline CDR1 is SGHVS and CDR2 FNYEAQ. The CDR3 extends over 15 amino acids. In DNA, the CDR3 is TGTGCCAGCAGCTCGACTAGCGGGGGAGGAAACATTCAGTACTTC. This codes for CASSSTSGGGNIQYF.

This clone came up once. This rearrangement joins TRBV9 to TRBJ2-3, with 8 bases fitting TRBD1. Germline values: CDR1 SGDLS, CDR2 YYNGEE. The trim removed 1 base at V and 6 bases at J, leaving 4 bases unmatched. The CDR3 loop spans 14 amino acids. The DNA of the CDR3 is TGTGCCAGCAGCGTACAGGGGGCTGCGGATACGCAGTATTTT. It codes for CASSVQGAADTQYF.

As for this clone: Additional DNA sequences in this sample encode the identical CDR3. The chain joins TRBV5-1 to TRBJ1-1; D perhaps matches TRBD1 (6 bases). The CDR3 is 14 amino acids. The ends were cut back, 5 bases at V and 3 bases at J, with 14 bases in the middle. Germline V lookup: CDR1 SGHRS, CDR2 YFSETQ. As DNA, the CDR3 is TGCGCCAGCAGTTTTCTACAGGGAGACACTGAAGCTTTCTTT. Amino acids: CASSFLQGDTEAFF.

The CDR3 DNA reads as TGTGCCAGTAGTATAGCCCCTGACAGAACCTATGGCTACACCTTC. Translated, it gives CASSIAPDRTYGYTF. This chain uses TRBV19 with TRBJ1-2; D possibly corresponds to TRBD1 (5 bases). Germline V CDR1 and CDR2: LNHDA, SQIVND (reference sequence). The CDR3 runs 15 residues. V gave up 1 base and J gave up 4 bases, with 13 bases separating them.

The chain uses TRBV13 and TRBJ1-1, with a tentative D call TRBD1 (5 bases). Looked up from germline, CDR1 is PRHDT and CDR2 is FYEKMQ (reference sequence). This CDR3 comprises 15 residues. V was clipped by 1 base and J by 5 bases, with 14 bases between them. The CDR3 nucleotides are TGTGCCAGCAGCTTAGACCGGGGGTTCAGAACTGAAGCTTTCTTT. Translated: CASSLDRGFRTEAFF. The full variable domain, rest sourced from reference TRBV13 and TRBJ1-1, is AAGVIQSPRHLIKEKRETATLKCYPIPRHDTVYWYQQGPGQDPQFLISFYEKMQSDKGSIPDRFSAQQFSDYHSELNMSSLELGDSALYFCASSLDRGFRTEAFFGQGTRLTVV.

The chain couples TRBV5-1 to TRBJ2-6; a weak D match, TRBD1 (6 bases). The V end was cut by 1 base, the J end by 0 bases, with 20 bases between. Per germline, CDR1 SGHRS and CDR2 YFSETQ. This CDR3 region has 20 residues. CDR3 residues: CASSLQPGARGISGANVLTF. The CDR3 DNA reads as TGCGCCAGCAGCTTGCAACCAGGGGCCCGGGGAATCTCTGGGGCCAACGTCCTGACTTTC. Complete variable domain (other parts from reference TRBV5-1 and TRBJ2-6): KAGVTQTPRYLIKTRGQQVTLSCSPISGHRSVSWYQQTPGQGLQFLFEYFSETQRNKGNFPGRFSGRQFSNSRSEMNVSTLELGDSALYLCASSLQPGARGISGANVLTFGAGSRLTVL.

This clone was seen just once. The genes are TRBV27 and TRBJ2-7, with TRBD2 as a possible D gene (7 bases). The germline gives CDR1 MNHEY, CDR2 SMNVEV (reference sequence). The V end lost 4 bases, the J end lost 3 bases, and 13 bases lay between the germline ends. The CDR3 runs to 14 residues. CDR3 DNA: TGTGCCAGCAGTTGGAGGGGGGGCAGCTACGAGCAGTACTTC. It yields the protein CASSWRGGSYEQYF.

This chain connects TRBV9 to TRBJ2-3, with 10 bases identical to TRBD2. The CDR3 sequence is 14 residues long. V was pared by 7 bases and J by 3 bases, with 5 bases of the junction left unmatched. Germline V CDR1 and CDR2: SGDLS, YYNGEE. The CDR3: CASDSSGGTDTQYF. CDR3 sequence (DNA): TGTGCCAGCGATTCTAGCGGGGGTACAGATACGCAGTATTTT.

In this sample, this clone turned up a few times. The rearrangement uses TRBV18 and TRBJ1-4, with unresolved D. V was cut by 3 bases and J by 8 bases, with 13 bases left in between. This CDR3 contains 14 residues. Germline V gene data show CDR1 as KGHSH and CDR2 as LQKENI. The CDR3 DNA sequence: TGTGCCAGCTCACCTCCCTTCGGAGGGGAAAAACTGTTTTTT. As protein: CASSPPFGGEKLFF.

The chain recombines TRBV9 with TRBJ1-1; a weak D match, TRBD1 (5 bases). The ends were cut back, 0 bases at V and 5 bases at J, with 17 bases in the middle. CDR1 is SGDLS, CDR2 YYNGEE, per germline. The length of the CDR3 is 16 residues. CDR3 nucleotides: TGTGCCAGCAGCGTAGGTGGCGGGGGTGAGGGGACTGAAGCTTTCTTT. It translates to CASSVGGGGEGTEAFF. The complete variable domain, with remaining parts taken from reference TRBV9 and TRBJ1-1, reads DSGVTQTPKHLITATGQRVTLRCSPRSGDLSVYWYQQSLDQGLQFLIQYYNGEERAKGNILERFSAQQFPDLHSELNLSSLELGDSALYFCASSVGGGGEGTEAFFGQGTRLTVV.

The chain carries TRBV13 and TRBJ1-5, with TRBD1 as a possible D gene (6 bases). Per germline, CDR1 PRHDT and CDR2 FYEKMQ (reference sequence). This CDR3 has 14 amino acids. Trimming stripped 5 bases from V and 4 bases from J, with 12 bases between. The CDR3 region is CASSIGQSNQPQHF. The CDR3 bases are TGTGCCAGCAGCATCGGACAGAGTAATCAGCCCCAGCATTTT.

The genes are TRBV10-3 and TRBJ2-1, with D maybe TRBD2 (6 bases). Trimming stripped 4 bases from V and 9 bases from J, with 10 bases between. The CDR3 consists of 12 residues. The germline V gene has CDR1 ENHRY and CDR2 SYGVKD. This chain's CDR3 is CAISGGEAEQFF. The CDR3 region has the DNA TGTGCCATCAGTGGTGGGGAGGCTGAGCAGTTCTTC.